This entry lists 2 T cell receptor beta chains sequenced from one sample in a study of cytomegalovirus exposure and HLA in healthy donors. PCR primers comprised 60 Vbeta and 13 Jbeta primers. Generated by immunoSEQ multiplex PCR, the TCRdb table keeps only in-frame clones and is missing some. The repertoire holds around 120,000 clones, with roughly 80% as singletons. Source material: PBMCs. The receptors stem from a woman in her forties in good health and CMV-seropositive.

This rearrangement joins TRBV27 to TRBJ1-4, with 7 bases aligning to TRBD1. CDR1 and CDR2 from the germline V gene are MNHEY and SMNVEV (reference sequence). V was clipped by 0 bases and J by 3 bases; unmatched bases: 4. The CDR3 has 16 amino acids. CDR3 loop: CASSLSGTVPNEKLFF. The CDR3, as DNA: TGTGCCAGCAGTTTATCCGGGACAGTCCCTAATGAAAAACTGTTTTTT.

This clone was seen a single time. In nucleotides, the CDR3 is TGTGCCAGCAGCACCCAGCGGGGGGGGGAGACCCAGTACTTC. It yields the protein CASSTQRGGETQYF. The gene calls are TRBV11-1 and TRBJ2-5; 10 bases fit TRBD2. Germline V gene lookup returns CDR1 SGHAT and CDR2 FQDESV (reference sequence). The length of the CDR3 is 14 residues. V trimming: 5 bases; J trimming: 5 bases; junction bases outside the gene matches: 5. Using reference TRBV11-1 and TRBJ2-5 for the parts outside the CDR3, the full variable domain is EAEVAQSPRYKITEKSQAVAFWCDPISGHATLYWYRQILGQGPELLVQFQDESVVDDSQLPKDRFSAERLKGVDSTLKIQPAELGDSAMYLCASSTQRGGETQYFGPGTRLLVL.